This T cell receptor (beta chain) was sequenced during a study of cytomegalovirus exposure and HLA in healthy donors. Study-wide points: In vitro testing confirmed a few CMV-associated chains as specific for CMV antigens. Per published reports, the classifier diagnosed cytomegalovirus status with high specificity and sensitivity. Despite most TCR sequences being rare, some public TCRs occurred in many donors.

In regard to this clone: Its antigen is undetermined.

Assay: immunoSEQ multiplex PCR; the TCRdb copy retains only in-frame clones and omits some. The data hold about 360,000 clones, with roughly 90% observed a single time. V was clipped by 5 bases and J by 4 bases, with 9 bases between them. The CDR3 covers 12 residues. The germline CDR1 and CDR2 sequences are MNHEY and SMNVEV (reference sequence). The rearrangement uses TRBV27 and TRBJ2-7; D may be TRBD1 (5 bases). Sequencing was carried out using PBMCs. The clonotype comes from a woman between 18 and 30 years old in good health and CMV-seronegative. CDR3 DNA sequence: TGTGCCAGCAGTAGCCAGGGTTACGAGCAGTACTTC. Its protein is CASSSQGYEQYF.